The rows below give T cell receptor beta chains drawn from one sample of a study of early T cells in non-severe SARS-CoV-2 infection. TCRdb re-called the 5' RACE reads through MiXCR, storing one row per CDR3 protein. The sample has about 49,000 distinct CDR3 sequences; less than 15% are singletons. The sample here was whole blood, taken at baseline. The source is an adult who was a healthcare worker with PCR-confirmed SARS-CoV-2 infection or an uninfected control (not recorded which). The CDR3 runs from the conserved cysteine through the conserved F or W. A D gene is named only where the DNA matches it firmly. Some rows have no size entry. The others give once, few or many, or a class for an expanded clone.

. TRBJ1-4 TRBV20-1 few CSARDLFRGSQLFF TGCAGTGCTAGAGATCTTTTCAGGGGTTCTCAACTGTTTTTT
. TRBJ2-3 TRBV14 many CASSQDWDTQYF TGTGCCAGCAGCCAAGATTGGGATACGCAGTATTTT
. TRBJ1-2 TRBV12-3/TRBV12-4 many CASSNPGKGYTF TGTGCCAGCAGTAATCCGGGGAAAGGCTACACCTTC
. TRBJ2-3 TRBV9 . CASSVALGSTDTQYF TGTGCCAGCAGCGTAGCTCTAGGTTCGACAGATACGCAGTATTTT
. TRBJ2-1 TRBV5-6 few CASSFKLAAYNEQFF TGTGCCAGCAGCTTTAAATTAGCGGCTTACAATGAGCAGTTCTTC
TRBD2 TRBJ2-2 TRBV7-6 . CASSLVASGSGTGELFF TGTGCCAGCAGCTTAGTGGCTAGCGGGAGTGGCACCGGGGAGCTGTTTTTT
. TRBJ2-3 TRBV6-2/TRBV6-3 . CASRRPGPGITQYF TGTGCCAGCAGAAGACCGGGCCCCGGGATTACGCAGTATTTT
. TRBJ2-7 TRBV20-1 many CSARADSSYEQYF TGCAGTGCTAGAGCGGACAGCTCCTACGAGCAGTACTTC
TRBD1 TRBJ1-2 TRBV7-2 . CASSPWTGPAGYGYTF TGTGCCAGCAGCCCCTGGACAGGGCCGGCAGGTTATGGCTACACCTTC
. TRBJ2-5 TRBV20-1 . CSARDMAGEETQYF TGCAGTGCTAGAGATATGGCAGGGGAAGAGACCCAGTACTTC
. TRBJ2-3 TRBV5-6 . CASSLFRGPIGDTQYF TGTGCCAGCAGCTTGTTTCGGGGACCGATAGGAGATACGCAGTATTTT
. TRBJ2-7 TRBV11-2 . CASSQTHRFDPYF TGTGCCAGCAGCCAAACCCATAGATTCGATCCGTACTTC
. TRBJ2-2 TRBV19 few CASFGQGANTGELFF .
. TRBJ2-7 TRBV11-2 few CASTISRGSYEQYF TGTGCCAGCACCATATCCCGGGGGTCCTACGAGCAGTACTTC
TRBD1 TRBJ2-4 TRBV20-1 few CSAWDRWDIQYF TGCAGTGCCTGGGACAGGTGGGACATTCAGTACTTC
. TRBJ2-7 TRBV12-3/TRBV12-4 few CASSLWASYEQYF TGTGCCAGCAGTTTGTGGGCCTCCTACGAGCAGTACTTC
TRBD1 TRBJ1-5 TRBV19 . CASSTGQGLLSGNQPQHF TGTGCCAGTAGTACGGGACAGGGGCTACTTTCCGGCAATCAGCCCCAGCATTTT
. TRBJ2-1 TRBV29-1 medium-sized CSVVQHEQFF TGCAGCGTTGTCCAGCATGAGCAGTTCTTC
TRBD1 TRBJ2-7 TRBV13 . CASSIAGTGSYEQYF TGTGCCAGCAGCATTGCCGGGACAGGGAGCTACGAGCAGTACTTC
. TRBJ2-1 TRBV28 . CASSFPRSNNEQFF TGTGCCAGCAGTTTCCCCCGTTCGAACAATGAGCAGTTCTTC
TRBD2 TRBJ2-1 TRBV29-1 . CSAPSGLADYNEQFF TGCAGCGCTCCCTCAGGTCTAGCGGATTACAATGAGCAGTTCTTC
TRBD2 TRBJ2-7 TRBV10-1 . CASSGLAGGVLEQYF TGCGCCAGCAGCGGGCTAGCGGGAGGTGTCCTCGAGCAGTACTTC
. TRBJ2-1 TRBV2 few CASTGRVSGEQFF TGTGCCAGCACAGGTAGAGTGTCGGGTGAGCAGTTCTTC
. TRBJ2-4 TRBV2 few CASSEALQGIAKNIQYF TGTGCCAGCAGTGAAGCGCTTCAGGGAATAGCCAAAAACATTCAGTACTTC
. TRBJ1-3 TRBV10-3 . CAISAQGVGNTIYF TGTGCCATCAGTGCCCAGGGTGTCGGGAACACCATATATTTT
. TRBJ1-2 TRBV29-1 . CSVVSVNYGYTF TGCAGCGTTGTATCTGTTAACTATGGCTACACCTTC
. TRBJ2-7 TRBV6-2/TRBV6-3 few CASSYTFHEQYF TGTGCCAGCAGTTACACCTTCCACGAGCAGTACTTC
. TRBJ2-7 TRBV11-3 . CASSFVSGGIYEQYF TGTGCCAGCAGCTTTGTGTCTGGCGGGATCTACGAGCAGTACTTC
. TRBJ2-2 TRBV11-2 . CASSLIRQLNTGSCFF .
. TRBJ2-7 TRBV2 . CAIKDDRAPYYEQYF TGTGCCATCAAGGACGACAGAGCGCCATACTACGAGCAGTACTTC
. TRBJ2-5 TRBV5-5 . CASSFQLVGPETQYF TGTGCCAGCAGCTTTCAATTGGTGGGCCCAGAGACCCAGTACTTC
. TRBJ1-1 TRBV7-3 few CASSPDTGMHTEAFF TGTGCCAGCAGCCCGGACACAGGGATGCACACTGAAGCTTTCTTT
. TRBJ2-7 TRBV5-4 . CASSLAGGQSYEQYF TGTGCCAGCAGCTTGGCCGGGGGCCAATCCTACGAGCAGTACTTC
TRBD2 TRBJ2-7 TRBV4-3 few CASSQAAAPGLAGVSYEQYF TGCGCCAGCAGCCAAGCAGCAGCTCCGGGACTAGCGGGAGTCTCCTACGAGCAGTACTTC
TRBD2 TRBJ2-7 TRBV4-2 . CASSQDQELAAYEQYF TGTGCCAGCAGCCAAGATCAGGAACTAGCGGCCTACGAGCAGTACTTC
TRBD2 TRBJ2-1 TRBV7-6 many CASRPGLAGYEQFF TGTGCCAGCAGACCCGGACTAGCAGGGTATGAGCAGTTCTTC
TRBD2 TRBJ2-7 TRBV28 . CASSTSAYEQYF TGTGCCAGCAGCACTAGCGCCTACGAGCAGTACTTC
TRBD2 TRBJ2-1 TRBV6-6 . CASSYLSGRAVHEQFF TGTGCCAGCAGTTATCTTAGCGGGAGGGCGGTGCATGAGCAGTTCTTC
. TRBJ1-5 TRBV11-2 . CASSLGTSQPQHF TGTGCCAGCAGCTTAGGGACCAGTCAGCCCCAGCATTTT
TRBD1 TRBJ1-2 TRBV6-5 few CASSSPARTGGWGYTF TGTGCCAGCAGCTCACCGGCCCGGACAGGGGGCTGGGGCTACACCTTC
TRBD2 TRBJ2-1 TRBV7-3 . CASSKGVAGEQFF TGTGCCAGCAGCAAAGGAGTAGCGGGAGAGCAGTTCTTC
TRBD2 TRBJ2-1 TRBV6-1 few CASGKREGRNEQFF TGTGCCAGTGGTAAGCGGGAGGGCCGGAATGAGCAGTTCTTC
. TRBJ1-3 TRBV3-1 . CASSQIGGSQNTIYF TGTGCCAGCAGCCAGATCGGTGGATCCCAAAACACCATATATTTT
. TRBJ2-7 TRBV29-1 . CSVERDSYEQYF TGCAGCGTTGAGCGCGACTCCTACGAGCAGTACTTC
. TRBJ2-3 TRBV28 few CASSLDGTAPDTQYF TGTGCCAGCAGTTTGGACGGGACGGCTCCAGATACGCAGTATTTT
TRBD1 TRBJ1-4 TRBV4-3 . CASSQRGGLTNEKLFF TGCGCCAGCAGCCAAAGAGGGGGCCTTACTAATGAAAAACTGTTTTTT
. TRBJ2-7 TRBV20-1 few CSARSLARSSYEQYF TGCAGTGCTAGGTCCCTAGCGCGGAGCTCCTACGAGCAGTACTTC
. TRBJ2-7 TRBV6-2/TRBV6-3 few CASSYYTYEQYF TGTGCCAGCAGTTACTACACCTACGAGCAGTACTTC
. TRBJ2-7 TRBV5-4 . CASSLGTRGYEQYF TGTGCCAGCAGCTTAGGTACCCGGGGCTACGAGCAGTACTTC
. TRBJ1-4 TRBV7-2 . CASSLRPEWELFF TGTGCCAGCAGCTTACGACCAGAATGGGAACTGTTTTTT
TRBD2 TRBJ2-1 TRBV7-3 many CASSFGDASGTGYEQFF TGTGCCAGCAGCTTTGGGGACGCTAGCGGGACGGGATATGAGCAGTTCTTC